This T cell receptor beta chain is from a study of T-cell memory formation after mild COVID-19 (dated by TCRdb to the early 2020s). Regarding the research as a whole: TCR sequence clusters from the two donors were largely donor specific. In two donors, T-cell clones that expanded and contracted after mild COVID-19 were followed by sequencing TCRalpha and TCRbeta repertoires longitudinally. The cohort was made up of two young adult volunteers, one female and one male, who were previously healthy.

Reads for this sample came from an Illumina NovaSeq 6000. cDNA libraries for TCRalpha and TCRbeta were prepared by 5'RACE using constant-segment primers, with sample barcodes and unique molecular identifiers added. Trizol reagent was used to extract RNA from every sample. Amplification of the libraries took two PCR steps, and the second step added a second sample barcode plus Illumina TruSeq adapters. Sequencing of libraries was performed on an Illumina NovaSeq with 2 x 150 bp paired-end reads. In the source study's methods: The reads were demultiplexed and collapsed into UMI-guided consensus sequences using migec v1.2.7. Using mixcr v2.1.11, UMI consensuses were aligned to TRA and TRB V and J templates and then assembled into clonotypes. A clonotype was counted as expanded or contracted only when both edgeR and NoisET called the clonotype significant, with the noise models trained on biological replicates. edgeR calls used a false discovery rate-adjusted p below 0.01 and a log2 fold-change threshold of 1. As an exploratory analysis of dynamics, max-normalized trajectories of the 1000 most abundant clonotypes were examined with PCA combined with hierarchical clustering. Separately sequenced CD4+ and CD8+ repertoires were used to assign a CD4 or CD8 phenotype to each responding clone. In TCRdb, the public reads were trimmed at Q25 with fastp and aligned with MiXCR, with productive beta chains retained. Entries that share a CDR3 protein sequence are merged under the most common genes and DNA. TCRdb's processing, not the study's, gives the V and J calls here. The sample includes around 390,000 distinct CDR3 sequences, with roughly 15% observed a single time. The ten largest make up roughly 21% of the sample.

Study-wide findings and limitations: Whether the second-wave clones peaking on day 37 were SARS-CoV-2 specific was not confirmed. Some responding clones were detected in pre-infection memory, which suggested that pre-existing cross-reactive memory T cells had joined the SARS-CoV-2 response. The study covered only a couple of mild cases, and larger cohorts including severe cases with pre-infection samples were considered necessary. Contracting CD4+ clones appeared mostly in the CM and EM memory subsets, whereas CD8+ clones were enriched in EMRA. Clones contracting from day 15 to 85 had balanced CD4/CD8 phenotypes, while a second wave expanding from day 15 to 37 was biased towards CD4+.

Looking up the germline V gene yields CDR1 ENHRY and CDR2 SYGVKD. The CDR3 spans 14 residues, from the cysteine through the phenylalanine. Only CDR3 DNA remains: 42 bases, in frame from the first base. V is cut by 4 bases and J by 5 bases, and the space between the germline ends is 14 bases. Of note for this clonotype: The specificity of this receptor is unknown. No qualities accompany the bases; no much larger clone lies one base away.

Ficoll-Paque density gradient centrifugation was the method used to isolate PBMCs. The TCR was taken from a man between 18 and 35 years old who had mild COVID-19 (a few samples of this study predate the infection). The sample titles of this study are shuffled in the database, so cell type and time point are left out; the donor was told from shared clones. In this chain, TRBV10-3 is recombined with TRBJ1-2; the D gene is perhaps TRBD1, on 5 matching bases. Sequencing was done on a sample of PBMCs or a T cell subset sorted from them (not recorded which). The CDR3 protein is CAISADGAGYGYTF. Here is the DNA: TGTGCCATCAGTGCCGACGGGGCAGGGTATGGCTACACCTTC.